The 31 T cell receptor beta chains presented below share a single source sample, sequenced in a study of cytomegalovirus exposure and HLA in healthy donors. This PCR relied on a set of 60 Vbeta primers and 13 Jbeta primers. Measured with immunoSEQ multiplex PCR; TCRdb has only the in-frame clones, and not every one. This table has almost 200,000 clones, roughly 83% appearing once. Specimen: PBMCs. These receptors came from a male donor in good health and CMV-seropositive.

CDR3 in DNA: TGTGCCAGCAGCTTAGATCGCGGGGCCTACAATGAGCAGTTCTTC. It is translated as CASSLDRGAYNEQFF. V is TRBV7-2 and J is TRBJ2-1; a possible D gene is TRBD2 (6 bases). From germline, CDR1 is SGHTA and CDR2 FQGNSA. This CDR3 has 15 residues. Trimming removed 1 base from V and 2 bases from J, with 9 bases in between.

DNA of the CDR3: TGTGCCAGCAGCGTGACAGGGGACAATAATTCACCCCTCCACTTT. This encodes CASSVTGDNNSPLHF. The chain joins TRBV9 to TRBJ1-6, with 8 positions matching TRBD1. Germline CDR1 SGDLS, CDR2 YYNGEE. The J segment lost 5 bases and the V segment lost 2 bases, leaving 3 bases of the junction unmatched. The CDR3 is made up of 15 amino acids.

This rearrangement joins TRBV15 to TRBJ2-1; TRBD2 agrees at 11 bases. In germline, CDR1 is LNHNV, CDR2 YYDKDF (reference sequence). The V segment lost 1 base and the J segment 9 bases; nucleotides outside the gene matches: 17. The CDR3 is 19 residues long. The CDR3 loop reads CATSRVGSSGRARYGEQFF. For the CDR3, the DNA is TGTGCCACCAGCAGAGTCGGGAGTAGCGGGAGGGCGCGATACGGTGAGCAGTTCTTC.

This clone was detected a few times. In nucleotides, the CDR3 is TGTGCCAGCAGTCCTCCGGGACTGCCCTACGAGCAGTACTTC. This translates into CASSPPGLPYEQYF. The chain combines TRBV28 with TRBJ2-7; D is possibly TRBD2 (6 bases). CDR1 and CDR2 from the germline V gene are MDHEN and SYDVKM. This CDR3 contains 14 residues. V gave up 5 bases and J gave up 2 bases, with 13 bases separating them.

The chain is built from TRBV5-1 and TRBJ2-5; D is unresolved. Trimming shortened V by 4 bases and J by 5 bases, and 18 bases separated the two germline ends. Looked up from germline, CDR1 is SGHRS and CDR2 is YFSETQ. The CDR3 is 15 amino acids. The CDR3 region has the DNA TGCGCCAGCAGCCCCGGGTCCGTTCTTGGCGAGACCCAGTACTTC. Translation: CASSPGSVLGETQYF.

With regard to this clone: Relative to the germline gene, one junction end is altered; a read error may explain this. The CDR3 is CSSSLIRAGYEQYF. The CDR3 region has the DNA TGTTCCAGCAGTTTAATCCGTGCAGGGTACGAGCAGTACTTC. The rearrangement links TRBV7-9 to TRBJ2-7, with D maybe TRBD1 (5 bases). Germline assignment: CDR1 SEHNR and CDR2 FQNEAQ (reference sequence). This CDR3 comprises 14 residues. The full variable domain, completed using reference TRBV7-9 and TRBJ2-7, is DTGVSQNPRHKITKRGQNVTFRCDPISEHNRLYWYRQTLGQGPEFLTYFQNEAQLEKSRLLSDRFSAERPKGSFSTLEIQRTEQGDSAMYLCSSSLIRAGYEQYFGPGTRLTVT.

V usage is TRBV9 and J usage is TRBJ2-7; 12 bases are a match to TRBD1. The CDR3 consists of 14 residues. V trimming: 3 bases; J trimming: 6 bases; junction bases outside the gene matches: 4. Per germline, CDR1 SGDLS and CDR2 YYNGEE. The CDR3 sequence is CASSAGTGGSEQYF. In DNA, the CDR3 is TGTGCCAGCAGCGCCGGGACAGGGGGCAGCGAGCAGTACTTC. Using reference TRBV9 and TRBJ2-7 for the parts outside the CDR3, the full variable domain is DSGVTQTPKHLITATGQRVTLRCSPRSGDLSVYWYQQSLDQGLQFLIQYYNGEERAKGNILERFSAQQFPDLHSELNLSSLELGDSALYFCASSAGTGGSEQYFGPGTRLTVT.

The chain links TRBV4-3 to TRBJ2-3; 11 positions agree with TRBD2. With V trimmed by 4 bases and J by 0 bases, 3 bases remained unmatched. CDR1 is LGHNA, CDR2 YSLEER, per germline. The CDR3 is 16 residues long. DNA of the CDR3: TGCGCCAGCAGCCCCCGGACTAGCGGGAGCACAGATACGCAGTATTTT. Translating gives CASSPRTSGSTDTQYF.

This clone was counted between two and nine times. The chain couples TRBV11-3 to TRBJ2-3, with 10 bases identical to TRBD2. J lost 3 bases, V lost 6 bases, and 15 bases had no gene match. Germline assignment: CDR1 SGHNT and CDR2 YENEEA. This CDR3 contains 18 residues. In DNA form, the CDR3 reads TGTGCCAGCAGTCAAACCGGACTTCTAGCGGGAGTGACAGATACGCAGTATTTT. Protein sequence: CASSQTGLLAGVTDTQYF.

This clone was counted a few times. The gene calls are TRBV7-2 and TRBJ1-5; perhaps TRBD1 as D (6 bases). Germline V gives CDR1 SGHTA, CDR2 FQGNSA. This CDR3 has 16 amino acids. V dropped 5 bases and J dropped 4 bases, with 18 bases sitting between them. The CDR3 DNA is TGTGCCAGCAGCAAGCACCAGGGGCCATATAATCAGCCCCAGCATTTT. The encoded protein is CASSKHQGPYNQPQHF.

The chain is built from TRBV9 and TRBJ2-7; D possibly corresponds to TRBD1 (6 bases). V dropped 0 bases and J dropped 4 bases, with 14 bases sitting between them. Germline-derived CDR1 and CDR2 are SGDLS and YYNGEE. This CDR3 comprises 15 residues. The CDR3 spells CASSVEGRGTYEQYF. The CDR3 coding sequence is TGTGCCAGCAGCGTAGAGGGTAGGGGGACGTACGAGCAGTACTTC. Filled out from reference TRBV9 and TRBJ2-7, the complete variable domain reads DSGVTQTPKHLITATGQRVTLRCSPRSGDLSVYWYQQSLDQGLQFLIQYYNGEERAKGNILERFSAQQFPDLHSELNLSSLELGDSALYFCASSVEGRGTYEQYFGPGTRLTVT.

In regard to this clone: Other DNA variants within this sample encode the same CDR3. J is TRBJ2-7 and V is TRBV6-5; D is perhaps TRBD2 (6 bases). Germline V gives CDR1 MNHEY, CDR2 SVGAGI. Trimming cost V 5 bases and J 2 bases, with 16 bases left between them. The CDR3 is 15 amino acids. CDR3 residues: CASSRARTIPYEQYF. CDR3 sequence (DNA): TGTGCCAGCAGTCGGGCCCGGACTATTCCCTACGAGCAGTACTTC.

This clone was seen a single time. The chain recombines TRBV19 with TRBJ2-5; tentative D call: TRBD2 (6 bases). V was cut by 0 bases and J by 2 bases, with 16 bases left in between. The length of the CDR3 is 17 residues. CDR1 LNHDA and CDR2 SQIVND come from the germline V gene (reference sequence). CDR3 DNA sequence: TGTGCCAGTAGTATAGAGGAACGACCTGGGAGGCAAGAGACCCAGTACTTC. Its translation: CASSIEERPGRQETQYF.

This chain uses TRBV29-1 with TRBJ1-2; TRBD1 aligns across 10 bases. The CDR3 spans 12 residues. J lost 4 bases, V lost 4 bases, and 0 bases had no gene match. CDR1 SQVTM and CDR2 ANQGSEA come from the germline V gene. The CDR3 coding sequence is TGCAGCGTTGGACAGGGGGCCTATGGCTACACCTTC. Translation gives CSVGQGAYGYTF.

The rearrangement joins TRBV13 to TRBJ2-2, with D perhaps matching TRBD1 (6 bases). Germline values: CDR1 PRHDT, CDR2 FYEKMQ (reference sequence). V gave up 10 bases and J gave up 0 bases, with 21 bases separating them. The CDR3 runs to 17 residues. The CDR3 region is CATRGRGHIPNTGELFF. Written as DNA, the CDR3 is TGTGCCACTCGGGGCAGGGGCCATATACCGAACACCGGGGAGCTGTTTTTT.

This clone was recorded a few times. The chain recombines TRBV5-1 with TRBJ2-1; D is ambiguous. There are 14 residues in the CDR3. V was trimmed by 7 bases and J by 4 bases, leaving 15 bases between them. Germline values: CDR1 SGHRS, CDR2 YFSETQ. DNA of the CDR3: TGCGCCAGCGAGGCGGAAGTCCCTTACAATGAGCAGTTCTTC. Amino acid sequence: CASEAEVPYNEQFF. Filled out from reference TRBV5-1 and TRBJ2-1, the complete variable domain reads KAGVTQTPRYLIKTRGQQVTLSCSPISGHRSVSWYQQTPGQGLQFLFEYFSETQRNKGNFPGRFSGRQFSNSRSEMNVSTLELGDSALYLCASEAEVPYNEQFFGPGTRLTVL.

V gene TRBV11-2 combines with J gene TRBJ2-1; D remains unclear. Germline CDR1 is SGHAT and CDR2 is FQNNGV. V lost 2 bases and J 0 bases, leaving 8 bases between the germline ends. The CDR3 contains 15 residues. CDR3 in DNA: TGTGCCAGCAGCTTACTGCGGAGCTCCTACAATGAGCAGTTCTTC. The encoded protein is CASSLLRSSYNEQFF.

J is TRBJ2-3 and V is TRBV19; 7 nucleotides match TRBD2. This CDR3 has 15 residues. With V trimmed by 6 bases and J by 5 bases, 11 bases remained unmatched. Germline loops: CDR1 LNHDA, CDR2 SQIVND (reference sequence). The CDR3 here is CASSPNPAGRDTQYF. CDR3 bases: TGTGCCAGTAGCCCAAATCCAGCGGGGAGAGATACGCAGTATTTT. Drawing the rest from reference TRBV19 and TRBJ2-3, the complete variable domain is DGGITQSPKYLFRKEGQNVTLSCEQNLNHDAMYWYRQDPGQGLRLIYYSQIVNDFQKGDIAEGYSVSREKKESFPLTVTSAQKNPTAFYLCASSPNPAGRDTQYFGPGTRLTVL.

The V gene is TRBV7-6, the J gene TRBJ2-1; D is unclear. V was clipped by 1 base and J by 2 bases, with 9 bases between them. In germline, CDR1 is SGHVS, CDR2 FNYEAQ. The CDR3 covers 15 residues. This CDR3 reads CASSLEVAPYNEQFF. CDR3 coding DNA: TGTGCCAGCAGCTTAGAAGTAGCCCCCTACAATGAGCAGTTCTTC.

This sequence joins TRBV6-5 and TRBJ1-2, with 8 bases matching TRBD1. Germline trimming cut 4 bases from V and 8 bases from J; bases unmatched to any gene: 9. The CDR3 totals 14 residues. CDR1 and CDR2 (germline): MNHEY, SVGAGI. In nucleotides, the CDR3 is TGTGCCAGCAGTTCCCCCGGACAGGGTGTCGGCTACACCTTC. It specifies CASSSPGQGVGYTF.

This chain links TRBV7-2 with TRBJ1-1; 8 bases align to TRBD1. J gave up 7 bases and V 4 bases, and 5 bases lay outside the gene matches. There are 13 residues in the CDR3. Germline V gene sequence: CDR1 SGHTA, CDR2 FQGNSA. CDR3 region: CASSSDRVGEAFF. The CDR3 region has the DNA TGTGCCAGCAGCTCGGACAGGGTAGGTGAAGCTTTCTTT.

The sample holds one count of this clone. This chain links TRBV27 with TRBJ1-5; TRBD1 might be the D (5 bases). Germline CDR1 reads MNHEY; CDR2 reads SMNVEV (reference sequence). V lost 0 bases and J lost 6, with 12 bases in between. The CDR3 has 15 residues. CDR3 bases: TGTGCCAGCAGTTTATCGCGGGGGGAAGCTCAGCCCCAGCATTTT. This translates into CASSLSRGEAQPQHF.

The chain carries TRBV18 and TRBJ1-5, with D perhaps matching TRBD1 (6 bases). The CDR3 spans 13 residues. Looked up from germline, CDR1 is KGHSH and CDR2 is LQKENI. Trimming left V 6 bases short and J 3 bases short, with 9 bases between. CDR3 sequence: CASSGQFNQPQHF. Here the CDR3 DNA reads TGTGCCAGCTCCGGACAGTTCAATCAGCCCCAGCATTTT.

The chain combines TRBV19 with TRBJ1-2, with D hard to call. The CDR3 is made up of 13 amino acids. The V gene lost 4 bases and the J gene lost 7 bases, with 13 bases spanning the gap. Germline V CDR1 and CDR2: LNHDA, SQIVND (reference sequence). CDR3 nucleotide sequence: TGTGCCAGTAGTAACCCCAATACTCCTGGCTACACCTTC. As protein: CASSNPNTPGYTF.

This clone was detected only a few times. The J gene is TRBJ2-2, the V gene TRBV6-5, with D perhaps TRBD1 (5 bases). V gave up 5 bases and J gave up 6 bases, with 10 bases separating them. From germline, CDR1 is MNHEY and CDR2 SVGAGI. CDR3 size: 13 residues. As DNA, the CDR3 is TGTGCCAGCAGTCATGACAGAGCCGGGGAGCTGTTTTTT. Amino acids: CASSHDRAGELFF.

The table lists this clone with a few counts. The V gene is TRBV27, the J gene TRBJ2-1, with TRBD2 matching over 12 bases. V lost 9 bases to trimming and J lost 5 bases; unmatched junction nucleotides: 2. The CDR3 is made up of 13 amino acids. Germline CDR1 and CDR2: MNHEY and SMNVEV (reference sequence). The CDR3 DNA follows: TGTGCCAGTGGACTAGCGGGAAACAATGAGCAGTTCTTC. Translating it yields CASGLAGNNEQFF.

This CDR3 reads CASSLGGTANQPQHF. In nucleotides, the CDR3 is TGTGCCAGCAGCTTGGGCGGGACAGCGAATCAGCCCCAGCATTTT. This chain connects TRBV5-6 to TRBJ1-5; 7 bases map to TRBD1. Losses at the gene ends were 0 bases for V and 4 bases for J; bases not matched to a gene: 4. This CDR3 is 15 amino acids long. CDR1 and CDR2 from the germline V gene are SGHDT and YYEEEE.

CDR3 sequence: CASSLVGLNTGELFF. CDR3 nucleotide sequence: TGTGCCAGCAGCTTAGTGGGACTTAACACCGGGGAGCTGTTTTTT. This chain joins TRBV7-6 and TRBJ2-2; perhaps TRBD2 as D (6 bases). V was clipped by 1 base and J by 2 bases, with 8 bases between them. The CDR3 length is 15 residues. Looked up from germline, CDR1 is SGHVS and CDR2 is FNYEAQ.

The chain combines TRBV19 with TRBJ1-1; 7 bases line up with TRBD1. The V gene's germline CDR1 is LNHDA and CDR2 SQIVND (reference sequence). V lost 1 base, J lost 4 bases, and 9 bases stayed unmatched. This CDR3 has 16 residues. The chain's CDR3 is CASSIGTGRVFTEAFF. The CDR3 nucleotides read TGTGCCAGTAGTATAGGGACAGGCCGGGTCTTCACTGAAGCTTTCTTT.

CDR3 coding DNA: TGTGCCAGTAGCTCAATAATAGCGGGGAGAGTGGGGTCCTACAATGAGCAGTTCTTC. Amino acid sequence: CASSSIIAGRVGSYNEQFF. The V gene is TRBV19, the J gene TRBJ2-1; 8 bases agree with TRBD2. This CDR3 is 19 amino acids long. Germline CDR1 and CDR2: LNHDA and SQIVND (reference sequence). Trimming removed 6 bases from V and 1 base from J; junction bases left unmatched: 17.

This clone has a handful of counts. CDR3 residues: CASSPPGPYNSPLHF. The CDR3 region has the DNA TGTGCCAGCTCACCTCCAGGTCCCTATAATTCACCCCTCCACTTT. V and J are TRBV18 and TRBJ1-6; D is undetermined. The V and J ends lost 3 bases and 2 bases respectively, with 8 bases between them. This CDR3 is 15 amino acids long. Germline CDR1 KGHSH, CDR2 LQKENI.